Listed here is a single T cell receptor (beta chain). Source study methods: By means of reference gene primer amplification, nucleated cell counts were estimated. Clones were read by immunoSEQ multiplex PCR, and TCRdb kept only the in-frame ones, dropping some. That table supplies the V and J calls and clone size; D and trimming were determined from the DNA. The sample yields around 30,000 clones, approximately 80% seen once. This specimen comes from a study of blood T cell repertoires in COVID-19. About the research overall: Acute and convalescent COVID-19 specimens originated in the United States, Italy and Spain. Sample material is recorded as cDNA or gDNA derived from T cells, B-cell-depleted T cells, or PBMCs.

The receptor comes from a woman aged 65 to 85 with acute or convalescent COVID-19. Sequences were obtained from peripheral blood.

Here the CDR3 DNA reads TGTGCCAGCAGCTACAGGGGGAACTATGGCTACACCTTC. The encoded protein is CASSYRGNYGYTF. The chain recombines TRBV3-1 (or the pseudogene TRBV3-2) with TRBJ1-2; 8 bases are a match to TRBD1. The germline V gene has CDR1 LGHDT and CDR2 YNNKEL (reference sequence). CDR3 length: 13 residues. Trimming at V came to 5 bases and at J to 2 bases, leaving 1 base not matched to a gene.